This T cell receptor beta chain comes out of a study of identical twins. Study-wide points: It was cross-sectional statistical analysis, not following the same donors, that the conclusions relied on. Invariant MAIT and iNKT cells may have partly biased zero-insertion analyses.

This clonotype was detected a few times. Antigen unknown. Template switching added a universal primer site, and cDNA bore unique molecular identifiers. TCRdb re-called the 5' RACE reads with MiXCR, one entry per CDR3 protein. This sample yields hundreds of thousands of distinct CDR3 sequences, of which more than 6.5% are seen a single time; approximately 2.1% belongs to the top ten. CDR3 length equals 12 residues. Germline CDR1 and CDR2: DFQATT and SNEGSKA (reference sequence). V was pared by 4 bases and J by 3 bases, with 2 bases of the junction left unmatched. The data also belong to a second study, concerning yellow fever vaccine responses in identical twins.

The sequenced sample was memory (CD45RO+) T cells sorted from blood. The V gene is TRBV20-1, the J gene TRBJ2-5; TRBD2 matches 7 bases. The TCR originated in a woman aged 18 to 35 in good health. The CDR3 coding sequence is TGCAGTGCTACCAGCGGGGAAGAGACCCAGTACTTC. Its protein is CSATSGEETQYF.